This TCR beta chain was recovered during a study of CD8 T cells in Susac syndrome. Study observations and caveats: The study's TCR sequencing and HLA analysis drew on a certain number of individuals. That number was acknowledged as relatively small.

On this clonotype: Its antigen is still unknown.

Roughly 0.45 to 1 ug RNA was reverse transcribed with random hexamers. The TCR beta CDR3 was amplified by immunoSEQ multiplex PCR across 54 Vbeta, 13 Jbeta. TCRdb called the immunoSEQ multiplex PCR reads again in MiXCR, with one record for every CDR3 protein. Of over 120,000 distinct CDR3 sequences in the sample, around 94% were seen once. In blood CD8+ and CD4+ T cells, TCR beta underwent sequencing. Healthy donors, matched for age and sex, constituted the control group. V was trimmed by 3 bases and J by 5 bases, leaving 10 bases between them. The CDR3 is 13 residues long. Germline lookup yields CDR1 LGHDT and CDR2 YNNKEL (reference sequence).

The J gene is TRBJ1-2, the V gene TRBV3-1; no clear D. This TCR came from a human donor in good health. The sample taken for sequencing was CD4+ T cells from PBMCs. The CDR3 bases are TGTGCCAGCAGCCAGGGAACGGGATATGGCTACACCTTC. This gives the protein CASSQGTGYGYTF.